This entry is about one T cell receptor (beta chain). A single record per CDR3 protein comes from TCRdb applying MiXCR to the 5' RACE reads. The data contain 170,000 or so distinct CDR3 sequences, about a tenth of them singletons. The CDR3 is 16 amino acids. Trimming removed 5 bases from V and 1 base from J, with 16 bases in between. This entry is derived from a study of T cells after yellow fever vaccination. The sequence was obtained from a man younger than 35 who received the YFV17D yellow fever vaccine. J is TRBJ2-3 and V is TRBV12-3 or TRBV12-4, with D possibly matching TRBD2 (7 bases). This specimen was CD8+ T cells sorted from PBMCs, taken 45 days after the yellow fever booster vaccination. The CDR3 spells CASSPPRGAGTDTQYF. CDR3 bases: TGTGCCAGCAGTCCCCCCCGGGGGGCCGGCACAGATACGCAGTATTTT.